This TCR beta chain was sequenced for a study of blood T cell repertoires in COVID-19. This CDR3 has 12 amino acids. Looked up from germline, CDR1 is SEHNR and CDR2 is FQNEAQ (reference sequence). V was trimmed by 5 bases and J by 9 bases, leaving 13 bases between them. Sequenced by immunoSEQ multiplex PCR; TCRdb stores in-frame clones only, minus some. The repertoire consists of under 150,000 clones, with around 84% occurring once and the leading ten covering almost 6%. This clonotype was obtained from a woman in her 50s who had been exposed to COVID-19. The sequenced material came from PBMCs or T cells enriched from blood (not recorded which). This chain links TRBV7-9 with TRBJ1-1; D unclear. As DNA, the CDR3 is TGTGCCAGCAGCCTGGCCGGGGAACAAGCTTTCTTT. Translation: CASSLAGEQAFF. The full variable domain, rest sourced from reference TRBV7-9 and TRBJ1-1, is DTGVSQNPRHKITKRGQNVTFRCDPISEHNRLYWYRQTLGQGPEFLTYFQNEAQLEKSRLLSDRFSAERPKGSFSTLEIQRTEQGDSAMYLCASSLAGEQAFFGQGTRLTVV.